This passage covers 3 T cell receptor beta chains from one sample sequenced in a study of human T cells and chemical hapten exposure. A single record per CDR3 protein comes from TCRdb applying MiXCR to the RACE reads. Altogether 35,000 to 50,000 distinct CDR3 sequences are present, approximately 9.6% being singletons, with the ten largest covering 11% to 15%. Sample time point: patch test 2, 6 weeks after DPC sensitization. The treatment was: therapeutic diphenylcyclopropenone sensitization with weekly scalp DPC. Total RNA came from unfractionated whole blood. Sequenced here: whole blood, sampled in connection with sensitization to the hapten diphenylcyclopropenone (DPC). The receptors come from a woman under 40 with alopecia areata. Some clones in this sample may be carry-over from other donors' samples.

The chain joins TRBV20-1 to TRBJ1-5; the D is unclear. The V and J ends lost 2 bases and 4 bases respectively, with 18 bases between them. CDR1 and CDR2 from the germline V gene are DFQATT and SNEGSKA (reference sequence). The length of the CDR3 is 16 residues. The CDR3 is CSARPDLGSLNQPQHF. The CDR3 DNA reads as TGCAGTGCTAGACCCGATCTAGGGAGCCTAAATCAGCCCCAGCATTTT.

This clonotype has a count of ten or more. The chain combines TRBV6-2 or TRBV6-3 with TRBJ1-6; 8 bases are a match to TRBD1. The CDR3 contains 17 residues. Trimming at V came to 6 bases and at J to 4 bases, leaving 11 bases not matched to a gene. In germline, CDR1 is MNHEY, CDR2 SVGEGT. The DNA of the CDR3 is TGTGCCAGCAGCCCCGCCCAGCGACAGGGGTATAATTCACCCCTCCACTTT. Encoded protein: CASSPAQRQGYNSPLHF.

At least ten counts were recorded for this clonotype. The rearrangement links TRBV7-2 to TRBJ1-2; 9 bases map to TRBD1. V gave up 6 bases and J gave up 8 bases; unmatched junction bases: 4. Germline CDR1 SGHTA, CDR2 FQGNSA. The length of the CDR3 is 12 residues. As DNA, the CDR3 is TGTGCCAGCAGAAGGACAGGGGCCGGCTACACCTTC. This gives the protein CASRRTGAGYTF.